This is a list of T cell receptor beta chains from one sample in a study of vaccination effects on CD4 cells after COVID-19. No antigen is known for these receptors. This table comes from immunoSEQ multiplex PCR, and its TCRdb copy is limited to in-frame clones, with some not included. The data hold fewer than 40,000 clones, with 70% to 75% observed a single time. Source: CD4+ T cells from PBMCs cultured without peptide, taken after COVID-19 vaccination. These TCRs come from a human donor who received a COVID-19 vaccine. CDR3s include the opening cysteine and the closing phenylalanine or tryptophan. A D gene is named only where the DNA matches it firmly. Part of the rows lack a size; the others show once, few, many or a class for expanded clones.

clone size,V gene,J gene,D gene,CDR3 protein,CDR3 DNA
.,TRBV28,TRBJ1-4,.,CASSLSGGHEKLFF,TGTGCCAGCAGTTTATCCGGAGGACATGAAAAACTGTTTTTT
.,TRBV12-3/TRBV12-4,TRBJ1-2,.,CASSFQQVGYTF,TGTGCCAGCAGTTTTCAACAGGTCGGCTACACCTTC
.,TRBV11-3,TRBJ2-7,.,CASSLAGGSSYEQYF,TGTGCCAGCAGCTTAGCCGGGGGAAGCTCCTACGAGCAGTACTTC
few,TRBV18,TRBJ1-6,.,CASSLSGAVDSPLHF,TGTGCCAGCTCACTGTCAGGGGCTGTGGATTCACCCCTCCACTTT
.,TRBV7-9,TRBJ2-1,TRBD2,CASSLGLAGEQFF,TGTGCCAGCAGCTTAGGGCTAGCGGGAGAGCAGTTCTTC
few,TRBV9,TRBJ1-4,.,CASSPTATNEKLFF,TGTGCCAGCAGCCCGACAGCAACTAATGAAAAACTGTTTTTT
.,TRBV5-1,TRBJ2-7,.,CASSSTHTGTYEQYF,TGCGCCAGCAGTTCGACCCATACAGGGACCTACGAGCAGTACTTC
.,TRBV6-7,TRBJ1-1,.,CASSYSGHQAFF,TGTGCCAGCAGTTACTCCGGACACCAAGCTTTCTTT
.,TRBV6-5,TRBJ2-1,TRBD1,CASRNPGQGANEQFF,TGTGCCAGCAGAAATCCGGGACAGGGGGCGAATGAGCAGTTCTTC
.,TRBV9,TRBJ1-2,TRBD1,CASSPWTGSYTF,TGTGCCAGCAGCCCATGGACAGGGAGCTACACCTTC
once,TRBV19,TRBJ2-7,.,CASSMGSSLGEQYF,TGTGCCAGTAGTATGGGGTCCTCCCTTGGGGAGCAGTACTTC
once,TRBV4-1,TRBJ2-7,.,CASSQDRLGAREQYF,TGCGCCAGCAGCCAAGATCGGTTGGGGGCGAGGGAGCAGTACTTC
.,TRBV5-1,TRBJ1-2,.,CASSLDNLQGNYGYTF,TGCGCCAGCAGCTTAGATAATCTACAAGGCAACTATGGCTACACCTTC
few,TRBV10-3,TRBJ2-2,TRBD1,CAISAGQEGTGELFF,TGTGCCATCAGCGCCGGACAGGAAGGCACCGGGGAGCTGTTTTTT
.,TRBV25-1,TRBJ2-1,.,CASRQVGGEQFF,TGTGCCAGCAGACAGGTCGGCGGTGAGCAGTTCTTC
.,TRBV19,TRBJ1-1,.,CASRPQGGGTEAFF,TGTGCCAGTAGACCACAGGGCGGGGGTACTGAAGCTTTCTTT
.,TRBV5-5,TRBJ2-2,.,CASSAREGELFF,TGTGCCAGCAGCGCTAGGGAGGGGGAGCTGTTTTTT
.,TRBV19,TRBJ2-2,TRBD2,CASKVPSGFWGTGELFF,TGTGCCAGTAAGGTGCCTAGCGGTTTTTGGGGAACCGGGGAGCTGTTTTTT
few,TRBV25-1,TRBJ1-5,.,CASSESGVLSQPQHF,TGTGCCAGCAGTGAATCGGGGGTCTTGAGTCAGCCCCAGCATTTT
.,TRBV2,TRBJ1-3,.,CASSGSGNTIYF,TGTGCCAGCAGTGGCAGCGGAAACACCATATATTTT